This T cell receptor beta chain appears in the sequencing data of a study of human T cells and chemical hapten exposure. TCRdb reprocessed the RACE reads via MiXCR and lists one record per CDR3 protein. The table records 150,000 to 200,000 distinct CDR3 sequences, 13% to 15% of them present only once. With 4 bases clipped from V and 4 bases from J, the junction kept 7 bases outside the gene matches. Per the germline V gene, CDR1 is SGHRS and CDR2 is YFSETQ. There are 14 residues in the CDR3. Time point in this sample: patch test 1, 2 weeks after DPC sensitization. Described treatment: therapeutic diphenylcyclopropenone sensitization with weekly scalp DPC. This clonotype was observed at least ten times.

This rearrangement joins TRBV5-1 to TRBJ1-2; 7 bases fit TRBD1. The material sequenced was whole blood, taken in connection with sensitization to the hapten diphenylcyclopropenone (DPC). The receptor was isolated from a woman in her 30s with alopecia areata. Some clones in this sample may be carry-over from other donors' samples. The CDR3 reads CASSSMTGPYGYTF. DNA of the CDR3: TGCGCCAGCAGCAGTATGACAGGGCCCTATGGCTACACCTTC.